Presented here are 24 T cell receptor beta chains from one specimen sequenced in a study of T cells in Graves' hyperthyroidism and ophthalmopathy. Amplified TCR beta CDR3 regions derived from RNA transcripts. The primer set for the first-round RT-PCR of the TCR CDR3 was HTBI. TCRdb independently ran MiXCR on the multiplex PCR reads; one entry per CDR3 protein. Of about 420,000 distinct CDR3 sequences listed, approximately 15% are singletons. Sample: blood. The source is a young woman with Graves' hyperthyroidism.

Many counts were recorded for this clonotype. The chain carries TRBV30 and TRBJ1-3; D remains unclear. This CDR3 has 12 residues. V was cut by 0 bases and J by 6 bases, with 6 bases left in between. The germline V gene has CDR1 GTSNPN and CDR2 SVGIG (reference sequence). CDR3 residues: CAWSVRENTIYF. As DNA, the CDR3 is TGTGCCTGGAGTGTACGCGAAAACACCATATATTTT.

CDR3 sequence reads: CASGQGLMNTEAFF. The DNA of the CDR3 is TGTGCCAGCGGACAGGGCCTCATGAACACTGAAGCTTTCTTT. The gene calls are TRBV6-1 and TRBJ1-1, with TRBD1 matching 8 bases. The CDR3 has 14 residues. Germline CDR1 reads MNHNS; CDR2 reads SASEGT. Germline trimming cut 8 bases from V and 0 bases from J; bases unmatched to any gene: 5.

This clonotype was counted many times. The V gene is TRBV3-1, the J gene TRBJ2-7; TRBD2 agrees at 7 bases. With 0 bases clipped from V and 5 bases from J, the junction kept 4 bases outside the gene matches. Germline V gives CDR1 LGHDT, CDR2 YNNKEL (reference sequence). The CDR3 is 14 residues long. This CDR3 reads CASSQEGGSDEQYF. As DNA, the CDR3 is TGTGCCAGCAGCCAAGAGGGGGGGAGTGACGAGCAGTACTTC.

This clonotype occurred a few times. The V gene is TRBV7-9, the J gene TRBJ1-2; D is undetermined. The CDR3 runs to 12 residues. Germline CDR1 SEHNR, CDR2 FQNEAQ (reference sequence). V lost 9 bases to trimming and J lost 7 bases, with 15 bases between them. Here the CDR3 reads CASNDMAGGYTF. CDR3 nucleotide sequence: TGTGCCAGTAACGATATGGCCGGTGGCTACACCTTC.

This clonotype was seen many times. The V call is TRBV20-1, the J call TRBJ2-1, with D maybe TRBD2 (5 bases). V lost 0 bases and J lost 7, with 25 bases in between. CDR3 length equals 18 residues. Germline V lookup: CDR1 DFQATT, CDR2 SNEGSKA (reference sequence). Written as DNA, the CDR3 is TGCAGTGCTAGAGATCCCCTAAGAGCGCAGCTGTCGGGAAATGAGCAGTTCTTC. Amino acid sequence: CSARDPLRAQLSGNEQFF.

This clonotype was recorded many times. This chain joins TRBV4-1 and TRBJ2-1; D is perhaps TRBD1 (8 bases). The germline V and J ends were trimmed by 4 bases and 1 base, with 14 bases remaining between them. Per germline, CDR1 MGHRA and CDR2 YSYEKL. This CDR3 contains 16 residues. DNA for the CDR3: TGCGCCAGCAGCCGCGAACAGGGGGGGTCCTACAATGAGCAGTTCTTC. It encodes CASSREQGGSYNEQFF.

This clonotype was counted ten times or more. The genes are TRBV3-1 and TRBJ2-2, with 11 bases matching TRBD1. The ends lost 8 bases at V and 5 bases at J; junction bases unmatched: 7. CDR3 length: 15 residues. Germline CDR1 and CDR2: LGHDT and YNNKEL (reference sequence). CDR3 coding DNA: TGTGCCAGCCTCTCGGGGACAGGGGGGACCGGGGAGCTGTTTTTT. It yields the protein CASLSGTGGTGELFF.

The V gene is TRBV6-1, the J gene TRBJ1-2, with 7 bases lining up with TRBD1. The CDR3 extends over 12 amino acids. Germline V gene data show CDR1 as MNHNS and CDR2 as SASEGT. Trimming took 6 bases from V and 5 from J; bases not matched to a gene: 3. The CDR3 protein is CASRRQGYGYTF. The CDR3 DNA follows: TGTGCCAGCAGAAGACAGGGATATGGCTACACCTTC.

This clonotype was counted ten times or more. This chain joins TRBV2 and TRBJ2-1, with TRBD2 matching 13 bases. The CDR3 totals 15 residues. Germline loops: CDR1 SNHLY, CDR2 FYNNEI. The junction had 5 bases not matched to a gene; V was cut back by 3 bases and J by 9 bases. The CDR3, as DNA: TGTGCCAGCAGTGACAAACTAGCGGGAGGGTTTGAGCAGTTCTTC. Protein product: CASSDKLAGGFEQFF.

The chain uses TRBV6-2 or TRBV6-3 and TRBJ2-3; 10 bases are shared with TRBD2. V lost 5 bases, J lost 2 bases, and 4 bases stayed unmatched. CDR1 and CDR2 (germline): MNHEY, SVGEGT. The CDR3 consists of 15 residues. This CDR3 reads CASSRGLATTDTQYF. DNA of the CDR3: TGTGCCAGCAGTAGGGGACTAGCGACCACAGATACGCAGTATTTT.

This clonotype was seen only a few times. The chain is built from TRBV7-2 and TRBJ2-1; D gene unclear. The CDR3 covers 12 residues. Trimming cost V 6 bases and J 6 bases, with 9 bases left between them. CDR1 and CDR2 from the germline V gene are SGHTA and FQGNSA. CDR3 in amino acids: CASRWTSNEQFF. The CDR3 nucleotides read TGTGCCAGCAGGTGGACCAGCAATGAGCAGTTCTTC.

The chain recombines TRBV10-3 with TRBJ2-3, with unresolved D. The CDR3 consists of 14 residues. The V gene lost 4 bases and the J gene lost 1 base, with 9 bases spanning the gap. The germline V gene encodes CDR1 ENHRY and CDR2 SYGVKD. The CDR3 DNA sequence: TGTGCCATCAGTGTCGAGAAAGGCACAGATACGCAGTATTTT. Encoded protein: CAISVEKGTDTQYF.

This clonotype was seen at least ten times. J is TRBJ1-6 and V is TRBV6-2 or TRBV6-3, with TRBD1 matching 10 bases. The ends lost 3 bases at V and 7 bases at J; junction bases unmatched: 6. CDR1 is MNHEY, CDR2 SVGEGT, per germline. The CDR3 contains 16 residues. CDR3 amino acids: CASSYIPGQGNSPLHF. DNA for the CDR3: TGTGCCAGCAGTTATATCCCGGGACAGGGGAATTCACCCCTCCACTTT.

Many counts were recorded for this clonotype. Here the CDR3 reads CSAVDRGNGYTF. Here the CDR3 DNA reads TGCAGTGCTGTGGACAGGGGAAATGGCTACACCTTC. V is TRBV20-1 and J is TRBJ1-2; 9 nucleotides agree with TRBD1. Germline-derived CDR1 and CDR2 are DFQATT and SNEGSKA (reference sequence). J gave up 6 bases and V 5 bases, and 4 bases lay outside the gene matches. The CDR3 has 12 amino acids.

This clonotype has at least ten counts. The V gene is TRBV2, the J gene TRBJ1-1; TRBD1 might be the D (6 bases). With 6 bases removed from V and 5 bases from J, the gap between germline ends came to 13 bases. CDR1 is SNHLY, CDR2 FYNNEI, per germline. This CDR3 comprises 13 residues. CDR3 loop: CASRPGGWTEAFF. CDR3 DNA: TGTGCCAGCAGGCCGGGGGGCTGGACTGAAGCTTTCTTT.

J is TRBJ1-4 and V is TRBV30; TRBD1 matches 9 bases. The ends lost 2 bases at V and 6 bases at J; junction bases unmatched: 1. This CDR3 is 13 amino acids long. In germline, CDR1 is GTSNPN, CDR2 SVGIG (reference sequence). DNA for the CDR3: TGTGCCTGGAGTCGACAGGGGGATGAAAAACTGTTTTTT. Protein product: CAWSRQGDEKLFF.

This clonotype was observed many times. The rearrangement uses TRBV7-2 and TRBJ2-2, with D perhaps given as TRBD1 or TRBD2 (6 bases each). V was trimmed by 5 bases and J by 2 bases, leaving 15 bases between them. From germline, CDR1 is SGHTA and CDR2 FQGNSA. CDR3 size: 16 residues. In nucleotides, the CDR3 is TGTGCCAGCAGCCGAGACGGGGGCGTCAACACCGGGGAGCTGTTTTTT. Translated, it gives CASSRDGGVNTGELFF.

In this sample, this clonotype turned up a few times. This rearrangement joins TRBV9 to TRBJ2-3, with 8 bases lining up with TRBD2. With 0 bases clipped from V and 7 bases from J, the junction kept 7 bases outside the gene matches. The CDR3 loop spans 15 amino acids. Germline CDR1 and CDR2: SGDLS and YYNGEE. As DNA, the CDR3 is TGTGCCAGCAGCGTAGGAGCCGGGGGGGCGAATACGCAGTATTTT. As protein: CASSVGAGGANTQYF.

V and J are TRBV12-5 and TRBJ2-3, with a weak D call TRBD2 (5 bases). This CDR3 comprises 12 residues. From germline, CDR1 is LGHNT and CDR2 FRNRAP. Between the trimmed V and J ends, which lost 1 base and 8 bases, there was a span of 7 bases. DNA for the CDR3: TGTGCTAGTGGTTTGGATGCGGGTACGCAGTATTTT. Its translation: CASGLDAGTQYF.

This clonotype was seen at least ten times. The gene calls are TRBV12-5 and TRBJ1-4; D unresolved. V gave up 1 base and J gave up 9 bases, with 9 bases separating them. CDR3 length: 13 residues. CDR1 and CDR2 from the germline V gene are LGHNT and FRNRAP. The CDR3, as DNA: TGTGCTAGTGGTTTGGCCGGACTGAAAAAACTGTTTTTT. It specifies CASGLAGLKKLFF.

This clonotype was seen ten or more times. The V gene is TRBV5-1, the J gene TRBJ2-3; no firm D call. The CDR3 loop spans 16 amino acids. Germline V gene sequence: CDR1 SGHRS, CDR2 YFSETQ. The V end was cut by 7 bases, the J end by 0 bases, with 18 bases between. For the CDR3, the DNA is TGCGCCAGCTCCGGAACCCGGGCCTCTAGCACAGATACGCAGTATTTT. Translating gives CASSGTRASSTDTQYF.

This clonotype was counted ten times or more. The chain carries TRBV20-1 and TRBJ2-7, with TRBD2 matching over 11 bases. The V gene's germline CDR1 is DFQATT and CDR2 SNEGSKA (reference sequence). The CDR3 runs 13 residues. The V and J ends lost 3 bases and 4 bases, in that order; junction bases with no gene match: 2. This CDR3 is CSASPSGRYEQYF. The CDR3 coding sequence is TGCAGTGCTAGCCCTAGCGGGAGGTACGAGCAGTACTTC.

The chain links TRBV29-1 to TRBJ2-5; no clear D. Trimming cost V 1 base and J 5 bases, with 8 bases left between them. CDR1 and CDR2 (germline): SQVTM, ANQGSEA. CDR3 size: 12 residues. In DNA, the CDR3 is TGCAGCGTTGAAGGGTCTGGGGAGACCCAGTACTTC. As protein: CSVEGSGETQYF.

This clonotype was seen ten or more times. The chain couples TRBV14 to TRBJ1-4, with D possibly TRBD1 on 6 matching bases. Germline CDR1 SGHDN, CDR2 FVKESK. The length of the CDR3 is 16 residues. Trimming shortened V by 3 bases and J by 4 bases, and 15 bases separated the two germline ends. The CDR3 reads CASSQRRTALNEKLFF. The CDR3 DNA follows: TGTGCCAGCAGCCAGCGGAGGACAGCCCTTAATGAAAAACTGTTTTTT.